The 8 T cell receptor beta chains below come from one sample, sequenced in a study of neurological immune-mediated disorders. TCRdb recomputed calls from the 5' RACE reads with MiXCR, one row per CDR3 protein. This repertoire shows roughly 98,000 distinct CDR3 sequences, approximately 13% found once; its top ten account for 5%. Noted time point: longitudinal time-point 2. Sequences were obtained from PBMCs. These TCRs come from a female donor with HTLV-1-associated myelopathy (HAM/TSP).

The table lists this clonotype with many counts. The chain couples TRBV6-5 to TRBJ2-3; no reliable D call. Between the trimmed V and J ends, which lost 5 bases and 4 bases, there was a span of 10 bases. The CDR3 contains 13 residues. CDR1 and CDR2 from the germline V gene are MNHEY and SVGAGI. CDR3 sequence: CASSIWASDTQYF. DNA for the CDR3: TGTGCCAGCAGTATCTGGGCGTCAGATACGCAGTATTTT.

This clonotype was recorded many times. V and J are TRBV5-1 and TRBJ2-7; the D gene is possibly TRBD1 (5 bases). CDR3 length: 15 residues. With 2 bases removed from V and 0 bases from J, the gap between germline ends came to 12 bases. Per the germline V gene, CDR1 is SGHRS and CDR2 is YFSETQ. For the CDR3, the DNA is TGCGCCAGCAGCTTCTCGGACAATTACTCCTACGAGCAGTACTTC. It encodes CASSFSDNYSYEQYF.

This clonotype was detected many times. This chain connects TRBV12-3 or TRBV12-4 to TRBJ2-1, with 15 bases aligning to TRBD2. V lost 5 bases to trimming and J lost 10 bases; unmatched junction nucleotides: 9. CDR3 length: 16 amino acids. Here the CDR3 DNA reads TGTGCCAGCAGTCCCACCGGGACTAGCGGGGGGAGGGAGCAGTTCTTC. It specifies CASSPTGTSGGREQFF.

This clonotype was detected many times. One end of the junction varies from germline; a read error may be responsible. The rearrangement uses TRBV15 and TRBJ2-2; D may be TRBD2 (6 bases). The germline gives CDR1 LNHNV, CDR2 YYDKDF (reference sequence). The length of the CDR3 is 16 residues. CDR3 sequence reads: CATSREGGVGTGELFF. DNA of the CDR3: TGTGCTACCAGCAGAGAAGGAGGGGTCGGCACCGGGGAGCTGTTTTTT.

This clonotype was picked up many times. The chain employs TRBV6-6 and TRBJ1-1; 9 bases are a match to TRBD1. This CDR3 spans 13 amino acids. The ends lost 7 bases at V and 1 base at J; junction bases unmatched: 1. Germline assignment: CDR1 MNHNY and CDR2 SVGAGI (reference sequence). CDR3 protein: CASKGQGNTEAFF. CDR3 DNA: TGTGCCAGCAAGGGACAGGGGAACACTGAAGCTTTCTTT.

In this sample, this clonotype turned up many times. The V gene is TRBV5-1, the J gene TRBJ2-2; D ambiguous. The V end was cut by 5 bases, the J end by 4 bases, with 18 bases between. This CDR3 comprises 16 residues. CDR1 is SGHRS, CDR2 YFSETQ, per germline. Here the CDR3 reads CASSLYRAATTGELFF. The CDR3, as DNA: TGCGCCAGCAGTCTATACCGGGCCGCCACCACCGGGGAGCTGTTTTTT.

Ten or more counts support this clonotype. In DNA, the CDR3 is TGCAGCGTTGACTCGTCTAGCGGGGGGTATTACTATGAGCAGTTCTTC. Protein: CSVDSSSGGYYYEQFF. The chain combines TRBV29-1 with TRBJ2-1; TRBD2 matches at 11 bases. Germline lookup yields CDR1 SQVTM and CDR2 ANQGSEA. CDR3 length: 16 residues. J lost 8 bases, V lost 3 bases, and 12 bases had no gene match.

By frequency in the sample, this clonotype is medium-sized. The chain has TRBV2 and TRBJ1-1; D might be TRBD1 (5 bases). The length of the CDR3 is 14 residues. Trimming took off 4 bases at V and 5 bases at J, with 14 bases between the two ends. Germline CDR1 is SNHLY and CDR2 is FYNNEI. CDR3 in DNA: TGTGCCAGCAGTGGACCGGGACGGGGGACTGAAGCTTTCTTT. It is translated as CASSGPGRGTEAFF.